This T cell receptor beta chain derives from a study of metastatic and nonmetastatic thyroid tumors. All patients were treatment-naive before thyroid surgery. Source study methods: The distant-metastasis classifier for papillary thyroid cancer was built from CDR3 differences across clinicopathological groups. TCRdb reanalyzed the PCR reads with MiXCR. These V and J calls derive from TCRdb rather than the authors' analysis. The repertoire includes about 10,000 clones, 32% of them detected once, and more than 4.5% sits in the top ten. This clone was counted between two and nine times. Looked up from germline, CDR1 is LNHDA and CDR2 is SQIVND (reference sequence). Trimming shortened V by 5 bases and J by 0 bases, and 10 bases separated the two germline ends. CDR3 size: 14 residues.

The rearrangement links TRBV19 to TRBJ1-1; D call uncertain. The TCR comes from a female donor with papillary thyroid cancer or a benign thyroid nodule (not recorded which). Some clones in this sample may be carry-over from other donors' samples. Material for sequencing was tumor tissue. This CDR3 reads CASSVQSMNTEAFF. In nucleotides, the CDR3 is TGTGCCAGTAGTGTACAGTCCATGAACACTGAAGCTTTCTTT.